This T cell receptor (beta chain) was found in a study of T cell repertoires in cytomegalovirus infection. This clonotype showed up many times. Using its own MiXCR run on the reads, TCRdb lists one record per CDR3 protein. This repertoire shows approximately 97,000 distinct CDR3 sequences, 16% found once; its top ten account for 6.5% to 9.5%. The V gene's germline CDR1 is SGHTA and CDR2 FQGNSA. The CDR3 is 15 residues long. V lost 3 bases, J lost 3 bases, and 15 bases lay in between. Sequenced sample: PBMCs. The chain couples TRBV7-2 to TRBJ2-7; no reliable D call. This clonotype was sampled from a human donor in good health (CMV status not recorded). Some clones in this sample may be carry-over from other donors' samples. The CDR3 reads CASSFSSASSYEQYF. The CDR3 DNA sequence: TGTGCCAGCAGCTTTTCGTCCGCAAGTAGCTACGAGCAGTACTTC.